The 3 T cell receptor beta chains below all came from one sample that was sequenced in a study of blood T cells in healthy people across ages. Primers used in a second PCR of about 7 to 12 cycles were a sample-barcoded 5' primer and a J-beta primer mix. Using its own MiXCR run on the 5' RACE reads, TCRdb lists one record per CDR3 protein. Among roughly 1,800,000 distinct CDR3 sequences listed, about 50% were seen once. Specimen: blood. The source is a woman between 35 and 50 years old in good health.

A few counts support this clonotype. The J gene is TRBJ2-7, the V gene TRBV27; TRBD1 agrees at 10 bases. After removal of 5 bases from V and 5 bases from J, the junction contained 9 bases not matched to a gene. Germline V gives CDR1 MNHEY, CDR2 SMNVEV (reference sequence). CDR3 length: 15 amino acids. The CDR3 DNA reads TGTGCCAGCAGTCGCGCTCGGACAGGGGGAAACGAGCAGTACTTC. Translation: CASSRARTGGNEQYF.

V is TRBV29-1 and J is TRBJ1-2; tentatively, D is TRBD1 (5 bases). The V gene's germline CDR1 is SQVTM and CDR2 ANQGSEA. With 0 bases removed from V and 5 bases from J, the gap between germline ends came to 22 bases. This CDR3 has 17 amino acids. This CDR3 is CSVEEYRGVRGVYGYTF. CDR3 bases: TGCAGCGTTGAAGAGTACCGGGGCGTCCGAGGGGTTTATGGCTACACCTTC.

CDR3 sequence: CASSDSGAGDTQYF. CDR3 bases: TGCGCCAGCAGCGATTCCGGGGCGGGCGATACGCAGTATTTT. The J gene is TRBJ2-3, the V gene TRBV4-3; D tentatively reads TRBD1 or TRBD2 (5 bases each). Trimming shortened V by 5 bases and J by 6 bases, and 15 bases separated the two germline ends. The CDR3 spans 14 residues. Looked up from germline, CDR1 is LGHNA and CDR2 is YSLEER.